Included here is one T cell receptor beta chain sequence, with context. Its target is unknown. The study ran its PCR with 60 Vbeta and 13 Jbeta primers. Method: immunoSEQ multiplex PCR; TCRdb's copy keeps in-frame clones and lacks some. The sample table sets out approximately 150,000 clones. CDR1 and CDR2 (germline): SGHTA, FQGNSA. CDR3 length equals 14 residues. V lost 4 bases and J 1 base, leaving 8 bases between the germline ends. This sample was taken from a study of cytomegalovirus exposure and HLA in healthy donors. Overall study: Earlier sequencing of about 179 million T cells yielded approximately 100 million unique TCR beta sequences.

Overall study findings and caveats: A later analysis, which compared TCR beta chains of equal frequency, found the HLA-associated ones more clonally expanded. When analyzed later, a missense DCLRE1C variant was found to be linked to TCR beta V- and J-gene trimming. Specific recognition of CMV antigens was confirmed in vitro for a few chains (all CMV-associated).

This chain connects TRBV7-2 to TRBJ1-5; D uncertain. The sample was PBMCs. The receptor was derived from a woman aged 35 to 49 in good health and CMV-seronegative. The CDR3 DNA sequence: TGTGCCAGCAGCTCCTGGGCCAGCAATCAGCCCCAGCATTTT. Translation: CASSSWASNQPQHF.